The text below deals with one T cell receptor beta chain. There is no known antigen for this receptor. The record has no base qualities; no much larger clone is one base away. These data are taken from a study of chemoradiotherapy in HPV16-positive cancers (dated by TCRdb to between 2021 and 2023). At the level of the whole study: Functional T-cell assays on cells from two HPV16-positive patients defined candidate HPV-specific T-cell clones and common TCR motifs. The study set out to ask whether T-cell immunity against the HPV oncoproteins E6 and E7 changes over the course of chemoradiotherapy and whether that immunity affects survival. The candidate HPV-specific TCRs and motifs were then tracked in TCR repertoires from under 100 patients with HPV-related cancers. Results and caveats for the whole study, not just this receptor: The functional definition of HPV-specific T cells came from only a couple of HPV16-positive patients, and the survival association was reported for HPV16-positive patients. Expansion of candidate HPV-specific clones and E7-related TCR motifs was observed in the tumor microenvironment during treatment, whereas no such expansion was observed for non-HPV-specific T cells. Among HPV16-positive patients, expansion of HPV-responsive T cells during chemoradiotherapy was associated with better recurrence-free survival.

CDR1 and CDR2 are read off the germline V gene (reference sequence) as MNHEY and SMNVEV. Here V drops 5 bases and J drops 5 bases, and the junction holds 10 bases not matched to any gene. From the cysteine up to the phenylalanine, the CDR3 has a length of 15 residues. Kept here is only the CDR3 DNA, which spans 45 bases and is read in frame from base 1. The library was generated by the immunoSEQ multiplex PCR assay. TCRdb took this table from immuneACCESS and kept in-frame rearrangements with V and J called. Such tables lack part of the clones; where checked against another copy, unresolved V genes explain under half of the gap, and the rest is unexplained. The sample data list about 12,000 clones, and less than 80% of these were observed just once. The ten largest clones represent 7% to 10% of the sample. Repertoires were sampled repeatedly over the course of chemoradiotherapy, so clonal expansion could be followed in the tumor microenvironment.

The rearranged chain carries TRBV27 and TRBJ1-1; 8 central bases correspond to TRBD1. The TCR comes from a human donor with HPV-associated anogenital cancer. This specimen was taken from a patient who underwent chemoradiotherapy. Here is the DNA: TGTGCCAGCAGTCTGGGGACAGGCCTTCGGACTGAAGCTTTCTTT. It translates to CASSLGTGLRTEAFF.